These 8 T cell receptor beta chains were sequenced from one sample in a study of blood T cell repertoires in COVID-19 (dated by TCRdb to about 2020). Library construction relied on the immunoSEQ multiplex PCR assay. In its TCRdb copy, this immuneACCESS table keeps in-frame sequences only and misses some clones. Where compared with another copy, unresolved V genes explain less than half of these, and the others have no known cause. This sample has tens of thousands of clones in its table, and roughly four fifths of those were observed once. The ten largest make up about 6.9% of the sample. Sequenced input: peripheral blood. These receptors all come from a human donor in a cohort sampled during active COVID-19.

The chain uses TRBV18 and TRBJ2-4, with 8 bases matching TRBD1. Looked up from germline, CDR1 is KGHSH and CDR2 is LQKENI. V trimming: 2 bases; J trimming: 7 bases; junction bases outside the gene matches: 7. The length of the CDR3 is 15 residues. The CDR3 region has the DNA TGTGCCAGCTCACCAATCGACAGGGGCGGGAACATTCAGTACTTC. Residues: CASSPIDRGGNIQYF.

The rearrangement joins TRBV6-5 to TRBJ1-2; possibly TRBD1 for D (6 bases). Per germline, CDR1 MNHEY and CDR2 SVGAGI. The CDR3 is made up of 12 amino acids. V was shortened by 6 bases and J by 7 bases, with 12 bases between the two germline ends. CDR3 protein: CASSVQGSGYTF. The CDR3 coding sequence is TGTGCCAGCAGCGTACAGGGTAGTGGCTACACCTTC.

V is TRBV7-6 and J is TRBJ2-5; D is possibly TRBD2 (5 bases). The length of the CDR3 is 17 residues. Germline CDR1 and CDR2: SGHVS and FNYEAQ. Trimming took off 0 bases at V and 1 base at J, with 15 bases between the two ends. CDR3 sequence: CASSLALGGGSQETQYF. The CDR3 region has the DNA TGTGCCAGCAGCTTAGCGTTAGGCGGTGGGAGCCAAGAGACCCAGTACTTC. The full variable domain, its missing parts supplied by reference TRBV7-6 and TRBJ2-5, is GAGVSQSPRYKVTKRGQDVALRCDPISGHVSLYWYRQALGQGPEFLTYFNYEAQQDKSGLPNDRFSAERPEGSISTLTIQRTEQRDSAMYRCASSLALGGGSQETQYFGPGTRLLVL.

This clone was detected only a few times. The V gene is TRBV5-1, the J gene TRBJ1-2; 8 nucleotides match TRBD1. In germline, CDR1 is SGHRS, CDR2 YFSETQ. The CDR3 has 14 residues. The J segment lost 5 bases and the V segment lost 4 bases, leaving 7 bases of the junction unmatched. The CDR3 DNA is TGCGCCAGCAGCCCCACGACAGGGGATTATGGCTACACCTTC. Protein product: CASSPTTGDYGYTF.

This CDR3 reads CASSESGRYGYTF. The CDR3 bases are TGTGCCAGCAGTGAATCTGGGAGGTATGGCTACACCTTC. The chain links TRBV6-1 to TRBJ1-2; D call uncertain. The CDR3 spans 13 residues. Germline values: CDR1 MNHNS, CDR2 SASEGT. Trimming stripped 2 bases from V and 5 bases from J, with 9 bases between.

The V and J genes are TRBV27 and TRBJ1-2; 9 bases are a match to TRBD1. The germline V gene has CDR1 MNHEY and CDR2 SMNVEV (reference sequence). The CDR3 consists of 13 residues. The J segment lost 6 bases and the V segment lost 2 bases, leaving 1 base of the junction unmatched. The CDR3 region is CASSLDRGDGYTF. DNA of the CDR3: TGTGCCAGCAGTTTAGACAGGGGGGATGGCTACACCTTC.

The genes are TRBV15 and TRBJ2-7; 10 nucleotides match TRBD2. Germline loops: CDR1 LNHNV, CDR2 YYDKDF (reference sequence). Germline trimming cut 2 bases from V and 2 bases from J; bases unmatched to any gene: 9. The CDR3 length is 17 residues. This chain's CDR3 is CATSRPKSGGAAYEQYF. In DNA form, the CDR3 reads TGTGCCACCAGCAGACCGAAGAGCGGGGGGGCTGCCTACGAGCAGTACTTC.

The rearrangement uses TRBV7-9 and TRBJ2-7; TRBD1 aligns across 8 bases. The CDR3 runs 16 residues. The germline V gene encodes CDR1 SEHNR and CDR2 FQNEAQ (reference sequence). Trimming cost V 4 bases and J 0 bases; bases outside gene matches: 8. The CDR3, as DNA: TGTGCCAGCAGCTGGGCGGCGGACAGGGTCTCCTACGAGCAGTACTTC. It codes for CASSWAADRVSYEQYF.